The TCR beta chain under discussion was sequenced for a study of blood T cell repertoires in COVID-19. Study context: Spain, Italy and the United States supplied samples that represented acute and convalescent COVID-19. From T cells, B-cell-depleted T cells, or PBMCs came the material, which was cDNA or gDNA.

Authors' processing steps: How many nucleated cells were present was estimated from reference gene primer amplification. Sequencing was performed with immunoSEQ multiplex PCR; in TCRdb, only in-frame clones are kept and a portion is missing. The V and J calls and clone size were taken over from that table, and D and trimming were inferred from the DNA. The sample yields under 150,000 clones, 70% to 80% seen once. This receptor was taken from a woman older than 75 with active or convalescent COVID-19. Sequenced input: peripheral blood.

CDR3 coding DNA: TGTGCCAGCAGCCAAGGCGGGGGTGGTTCGGACGAGCAGTACTTC. Protein product: CASSQGGGGSDEQYF. V and J are TRBV4-2 and TRBJ2-7; 7 nucleotides line up with TRBD2. CDR1 LGHNA and CDR2 YNFKEQ come from the germline V gene. The junction had 8 bases not matched to a gene; V was cut back by 1 base and J by 5 bases. This CDR3 has 15 residues.